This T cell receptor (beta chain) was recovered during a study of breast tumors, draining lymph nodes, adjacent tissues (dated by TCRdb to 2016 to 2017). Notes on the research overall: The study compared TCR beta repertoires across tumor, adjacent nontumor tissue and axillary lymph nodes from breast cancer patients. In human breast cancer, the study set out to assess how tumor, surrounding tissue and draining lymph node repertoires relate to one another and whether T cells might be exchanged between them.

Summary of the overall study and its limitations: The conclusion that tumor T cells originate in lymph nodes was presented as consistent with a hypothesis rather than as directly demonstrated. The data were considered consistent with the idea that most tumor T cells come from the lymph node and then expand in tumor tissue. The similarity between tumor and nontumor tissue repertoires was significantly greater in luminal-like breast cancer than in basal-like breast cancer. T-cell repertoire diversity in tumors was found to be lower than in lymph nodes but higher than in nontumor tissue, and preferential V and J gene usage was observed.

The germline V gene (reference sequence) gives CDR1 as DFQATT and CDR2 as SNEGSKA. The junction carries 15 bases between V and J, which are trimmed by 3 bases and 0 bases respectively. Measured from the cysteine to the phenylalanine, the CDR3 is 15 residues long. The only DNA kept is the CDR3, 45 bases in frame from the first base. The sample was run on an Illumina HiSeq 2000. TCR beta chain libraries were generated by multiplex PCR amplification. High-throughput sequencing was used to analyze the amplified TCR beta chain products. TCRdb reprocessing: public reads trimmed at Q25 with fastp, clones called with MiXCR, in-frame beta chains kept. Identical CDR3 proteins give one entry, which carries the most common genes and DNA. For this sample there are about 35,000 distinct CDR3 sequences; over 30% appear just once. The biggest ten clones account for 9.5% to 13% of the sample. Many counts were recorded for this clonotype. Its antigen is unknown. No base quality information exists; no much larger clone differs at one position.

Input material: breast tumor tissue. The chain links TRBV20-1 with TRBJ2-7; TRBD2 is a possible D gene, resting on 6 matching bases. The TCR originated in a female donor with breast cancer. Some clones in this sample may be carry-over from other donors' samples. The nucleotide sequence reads TGCAGTGCTAGGAAGGGGCGGGAAAGCTCCTACGAGCAGTACTTC. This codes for CSARKGRESSYEQYF.